The T cell receptor beta chain under discussion was sequenced for a study of blood T cell repertoires in COVID-19. Study-level background: Material from acute and convalescent COVID-19 was sourced from the United States, Italy and Spain.

Recruits, aged about 18 to 89 years, lived in 25 or so US areas. Assignment of participants to cohorts was predicated upon participant-reported clinical history. This CDR3 has 16 amino acids. Germline CDR1 and CDR2: MDHEN and SYDVKM. The V end was cut by 4 bases, the J end by 2 bases, with 14 bases between. Per the original methods: How many nucleated cells were present was estimated from reference gene primer amplification. Some clones are missing from TCRdb's copy, which holds only in-frame ones; the method was immunoSEQ multiplex PCR. The DNA gave D and trimming, while V, J and clone size come from that table. This sample yields hundreds of thousands of clones, of which approximately 86% are seen a single time; about 1.5% belongs to the top ten. This clone was observed a single time.

The sample consisted of PBMCs or T cells enriched from blood (not recorded which). The receptor was isolated from a woman aged 50 to 60 who had recovered from COVID-19. The V call is TRBV28, the J call TRBJ2-2, with D perhaps matching TRBD1 (5 bases). In DNA, the CDR3 is TGTGCCAGCAGTTATAGGACATGGTTTAACACCGGGGAGCTGTTTTTT. Its protein is CASSYRTWFNTGELFF.